This T cell receptor (beta chain) was sequenced during a study of naive and memory T cell subsets. In germline, CDR1 is SGHAT, CDR2 FQNNGV. The CDR3 has 11 residues. V gave up 5 bases and J gave up 13 bases; unmatched junction bases: 5. Both TRBC1 and TRBC2 were covered by a beta constant-region primer of two equimolar oligonucleotides. Four rounds of PCR amplified the ligated cDNA using nested alpha and beta constant-region primers plus SP2. TCRdb itself ran the UMI-ligation and nested PCR reads through MiXCR, one entry per CDR3 protein. This table has about 82,000 distinct CDR3 sequences, about 10% appearing once.

This sequence joins TRBV11-2 and TRBJ2-4; 7 bases align to TRBD2. This sequence was found in a human donor in good health. Sequencing was carried out using naive CD8+ T cells from blood. The CDR3 loop is CASSHGTKQYF. CDR3 sequence (DNA): TGTGCCAGCAGCCATGGGACTAAACAGTACTTC.